This T cell receptor (beta chain) originates from a study of CXCR3-negative and CXCR3-positive naive CD8 T cells. General observations from the study: More hydrophobic TRB CDR3s were found in CXCR3-positive naive cells than in CXCR3-negative naive cells.

Every subset of CD8+ T cells was sorted in triplicate at approximately 310,000 cells each. 5' RACE that incorporated UMI labels was used to prepare the TRB cDNA libraries. After re-calling the 5' RACE reads, TCRdb lists one entry per CDR3 protein, DNA absent. The table for this sample gives about 150,000 distinct CDR3 sequences. A remark on this clonotype: No antigen is known for it.

The source is a human donor in good health. Some clones in this sample may be carry-over from other donors' samples. Source material: naive CXCR3+ CD8+ T cells from blood. Subset indicated: CD45RO-CCR7+CD27+CD95- naive CD8+ T cells expressing CXCR3 (TNR3+).

The CDR3 region is CASSLAPLPSQTQYF. The V gene is TRBV12-3 or TRBV12-4, the J gene TRBJ2-5. CDR3 length equals 15 residues.